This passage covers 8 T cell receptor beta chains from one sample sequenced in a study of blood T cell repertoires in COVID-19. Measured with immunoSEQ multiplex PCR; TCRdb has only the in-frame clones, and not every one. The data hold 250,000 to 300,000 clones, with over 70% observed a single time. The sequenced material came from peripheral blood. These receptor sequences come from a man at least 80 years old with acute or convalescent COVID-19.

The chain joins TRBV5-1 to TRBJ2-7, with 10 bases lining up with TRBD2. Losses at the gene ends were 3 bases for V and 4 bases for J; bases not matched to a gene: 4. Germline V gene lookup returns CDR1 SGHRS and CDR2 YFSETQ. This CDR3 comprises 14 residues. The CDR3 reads CASSSAGGPYEQYF. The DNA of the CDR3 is TGCGCCAGCAGCTCAGCGGGAGGGCCGTACGAGCAGTACTTC.

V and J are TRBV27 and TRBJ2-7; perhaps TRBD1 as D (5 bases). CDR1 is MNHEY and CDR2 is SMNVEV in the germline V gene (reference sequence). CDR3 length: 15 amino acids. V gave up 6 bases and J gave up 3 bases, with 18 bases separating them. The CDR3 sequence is CASRPDDSSVYEQYF. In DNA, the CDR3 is TGTGCCAGCAGACCAGACGACAGTTCGGTCTACGAGCAGTACTTC.

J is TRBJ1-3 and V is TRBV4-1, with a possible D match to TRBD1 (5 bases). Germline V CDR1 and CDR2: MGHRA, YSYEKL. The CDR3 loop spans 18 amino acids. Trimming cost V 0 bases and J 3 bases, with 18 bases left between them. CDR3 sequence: CASSQDHSEGVGGNTIYF. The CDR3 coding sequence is TGCGCCAGCAGCCAAGATCATAGTGAAGGGGTCGGTGGAAACACCATATATTTT.

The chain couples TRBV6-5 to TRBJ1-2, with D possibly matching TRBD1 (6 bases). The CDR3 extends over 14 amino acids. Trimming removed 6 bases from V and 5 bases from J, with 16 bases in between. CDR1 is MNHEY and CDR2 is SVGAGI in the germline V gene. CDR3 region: CASRRDNEGYGYTF. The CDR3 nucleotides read TGTGCCAGCAGAAGGGACAACGAGGGTTATGGCTACACCTTC.

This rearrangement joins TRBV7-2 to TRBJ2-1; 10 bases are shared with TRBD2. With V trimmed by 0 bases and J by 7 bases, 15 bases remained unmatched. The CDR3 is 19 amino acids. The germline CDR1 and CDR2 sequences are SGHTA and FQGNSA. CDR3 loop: CASSLASRGLAGVRNEQFF. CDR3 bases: TGTGCCAGCAGCTTAGCGTCTAGGGGCCTAGCGGGGGTACGTAATGAGCAGTTCTTC.

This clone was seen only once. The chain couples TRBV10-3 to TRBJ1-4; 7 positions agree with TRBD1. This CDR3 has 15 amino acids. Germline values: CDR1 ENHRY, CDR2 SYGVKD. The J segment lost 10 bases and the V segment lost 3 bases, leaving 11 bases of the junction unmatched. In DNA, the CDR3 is TGTGCCATCAGTGAAACGATGACAGGGAACGGAAAACTGTTTTTT. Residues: CAISETMTGNGKLFF.

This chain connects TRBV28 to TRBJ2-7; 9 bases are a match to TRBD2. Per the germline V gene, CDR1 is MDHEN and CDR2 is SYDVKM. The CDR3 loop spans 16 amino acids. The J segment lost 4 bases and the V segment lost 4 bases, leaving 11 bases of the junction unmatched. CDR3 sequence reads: CASSSLGLAGSYEQYF. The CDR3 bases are TGTGCCAGCAGTTCCCTAGGGCTAGCGGGGTCGTACGAGCAGTACTTC.

CDR3 bases: TGTGCCACCAGGAGCCCCTCCTACGAGCAGTACTTC. This encodes CATRSPSYEQYF. This rearrangement joins TRBV6-6 to TRBJ2-7; D is ambiguous. Deletions cut 10 bases from V and 0 bases from J, with 10 bases between. CDR1 is MNHNY and CDR2 is SVGAGI in the germline V gene (reference sequence). CDR3 length: 12 amino acids.